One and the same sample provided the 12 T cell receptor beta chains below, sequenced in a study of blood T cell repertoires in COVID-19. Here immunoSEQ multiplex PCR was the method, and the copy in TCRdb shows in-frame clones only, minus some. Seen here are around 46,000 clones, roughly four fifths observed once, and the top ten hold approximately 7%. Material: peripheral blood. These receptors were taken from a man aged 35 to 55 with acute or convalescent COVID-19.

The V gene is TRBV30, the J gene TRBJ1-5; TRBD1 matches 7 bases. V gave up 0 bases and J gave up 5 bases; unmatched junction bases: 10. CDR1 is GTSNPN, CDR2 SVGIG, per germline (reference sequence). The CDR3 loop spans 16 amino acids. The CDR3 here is CAWSVLAGTADQPQHF. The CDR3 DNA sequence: TGTGCCTGGAGTGTACTAGCCGGGACAGCTGATCAGCCCCAGCATTTT. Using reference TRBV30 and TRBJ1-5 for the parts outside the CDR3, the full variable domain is SQTIHQWPATLVQPVGSPLSLECTVEGTSNPNLYWYRQAAGRGLQLLFYSVGIGQISSEVPQNLSASRPQDRQFILSSKKLLLSDSGFYLCAWSVLAGTADQPQHFGDGTRLSIL.

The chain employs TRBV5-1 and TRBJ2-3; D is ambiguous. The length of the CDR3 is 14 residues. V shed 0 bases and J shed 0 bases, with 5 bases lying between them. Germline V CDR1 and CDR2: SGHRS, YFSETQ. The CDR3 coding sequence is TGCGCCAGCAGCTTGGCCGCGAGCACAGATACGCAGTATTTT. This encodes CASSLAASTDTQYF.

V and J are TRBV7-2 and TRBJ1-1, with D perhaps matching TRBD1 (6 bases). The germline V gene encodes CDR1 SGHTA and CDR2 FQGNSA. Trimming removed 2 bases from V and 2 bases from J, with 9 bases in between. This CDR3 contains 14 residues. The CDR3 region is CASSLQTGNTEAFF. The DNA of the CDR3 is TGTGCCAGCAGCTTACAGACAGGTAACACTGAAGCTTTCTTT. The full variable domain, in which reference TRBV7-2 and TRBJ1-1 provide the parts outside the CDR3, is GAGVSQSPSNKVTEKGKDVELRCDPISGHTALYWYRQSLGQGLEFLIYFQGNSAPDKSGLPSDRFSAERTGGSVSTLTIQRTQQEDSAVYLCASSLQTGNTEAFFGQGTRLTVV.

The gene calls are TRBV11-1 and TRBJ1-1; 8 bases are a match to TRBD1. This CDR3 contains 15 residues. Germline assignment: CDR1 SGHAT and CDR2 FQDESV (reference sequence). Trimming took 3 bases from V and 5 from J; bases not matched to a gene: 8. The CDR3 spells CASSFQGARSTEAFF. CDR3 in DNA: TGTGCCAGCAGCTTCCAGGGGGCGCGTAGTACTGAAGCTTTCTTT.

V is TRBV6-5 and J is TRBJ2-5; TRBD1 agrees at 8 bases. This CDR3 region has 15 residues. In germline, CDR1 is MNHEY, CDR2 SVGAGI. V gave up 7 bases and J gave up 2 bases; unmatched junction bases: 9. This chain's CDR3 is CASTRRGTGQETQYF. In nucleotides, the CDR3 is TGTGCCAGCACCAGACGAGGGACAGGTCAAGAGACCCAGTACTTC.

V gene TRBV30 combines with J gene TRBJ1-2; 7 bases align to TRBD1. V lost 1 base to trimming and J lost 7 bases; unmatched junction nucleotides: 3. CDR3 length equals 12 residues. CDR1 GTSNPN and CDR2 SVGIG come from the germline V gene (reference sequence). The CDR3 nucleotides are TGTGCCTGGAGTGACGGGACAGCTGGCTACACCTTC. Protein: CAWSDGTAGYTF.

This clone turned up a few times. CDR3 sequence (DNA): TGTGCCACCAGTGATTCCCGGTGGTATGGCTACACCTTC. This codes for CATSDSRWYGYTF. The V and J genes are TRBV24-1 and TRBJ1-2, with unresolved D. Germline loops: CDR1 KGHDR, CDR2 SFDVKD. Trimming left V 2 bases short and J 5 bases short, with 8 bases between. The CDR3 is made up of 13 amino acids.

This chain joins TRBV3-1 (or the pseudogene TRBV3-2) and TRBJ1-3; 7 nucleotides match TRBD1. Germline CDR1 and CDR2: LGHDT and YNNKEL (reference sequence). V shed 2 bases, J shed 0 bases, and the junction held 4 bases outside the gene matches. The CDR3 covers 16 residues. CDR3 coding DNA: TGTGCCAGCAGCCAACAAGACAGGGACTCTGGAAACACCATATATTTT. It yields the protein CASSQQDRDSGNTIYF.

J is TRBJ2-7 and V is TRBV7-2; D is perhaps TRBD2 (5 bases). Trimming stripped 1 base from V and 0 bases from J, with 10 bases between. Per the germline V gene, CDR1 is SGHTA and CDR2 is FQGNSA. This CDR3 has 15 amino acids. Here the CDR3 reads CASSLVGGRSYEQYF. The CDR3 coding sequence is TGTGCCAGCAGCTTAGTGGGCGGGCGCTCCTACGAGCAGTACTTC. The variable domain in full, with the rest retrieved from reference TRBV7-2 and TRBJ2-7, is GAGVSQSPSNKVTEKGKDVELRCDPISGHTALYWYRQSLGQGLEFLIYFQGNSAPDKSGLPSDRFSAERTGGSVSTLTIQRTQQEDSAVYLCASSLVGGRSYEQYFGPGTRLTVT.

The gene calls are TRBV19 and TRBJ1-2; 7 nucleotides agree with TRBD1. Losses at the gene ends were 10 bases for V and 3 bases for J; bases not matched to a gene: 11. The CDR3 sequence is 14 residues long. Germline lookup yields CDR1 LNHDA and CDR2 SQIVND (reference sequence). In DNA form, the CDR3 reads TGTGCCACCCGTCCCAGGGGGACCTACTATGGCTACACCTTC. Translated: CATRPRGTYYGYTF.

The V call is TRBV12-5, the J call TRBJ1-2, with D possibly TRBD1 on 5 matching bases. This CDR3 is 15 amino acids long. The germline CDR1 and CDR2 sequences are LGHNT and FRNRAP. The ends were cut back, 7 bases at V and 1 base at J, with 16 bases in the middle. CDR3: CASALLRQLNYGYTF. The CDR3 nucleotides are TGTGCTAGTGCCCTATTAAGACAGCTTAACTATGGCTACACCTTC.

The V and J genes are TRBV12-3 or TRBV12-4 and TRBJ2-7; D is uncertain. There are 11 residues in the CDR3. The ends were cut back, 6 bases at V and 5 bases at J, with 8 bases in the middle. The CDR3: CASSFLHEQYF. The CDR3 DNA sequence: TGTGCCAGCAGCTTTCTCCACGAGCAGTACTTC.